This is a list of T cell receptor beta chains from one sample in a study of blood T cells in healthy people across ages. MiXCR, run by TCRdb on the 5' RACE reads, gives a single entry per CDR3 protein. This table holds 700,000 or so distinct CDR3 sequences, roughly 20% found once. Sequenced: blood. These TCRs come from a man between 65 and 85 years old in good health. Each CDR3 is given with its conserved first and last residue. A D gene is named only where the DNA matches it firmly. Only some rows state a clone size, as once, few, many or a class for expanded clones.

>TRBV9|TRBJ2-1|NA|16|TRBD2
TGTGCCAGCAGCGTACGGAGTAGCGGGGGGGCGAATGAGCAGTTCTTC
CASSVRSSGGANEQFF
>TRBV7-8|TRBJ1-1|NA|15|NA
TGTGCCAGCAGCCCCACCAGGGGAGGCGAAGGGGAAGCTTTCTTT
CASSPTRGGEGEAFF
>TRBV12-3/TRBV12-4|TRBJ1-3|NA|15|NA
TGTGCCAGCAGTCACGGTGACCGGGGTGGAAACACCATATATTTT
CASSHGDRGGNTIYF
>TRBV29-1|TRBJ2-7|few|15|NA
TGCAGCGTTGAAGACCCGGGACGTTCCACCTACGAGCAGTACTTC
CSVEDPGRSTYEQYF
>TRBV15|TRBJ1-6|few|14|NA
TGTGCCACCAGCAGAGATACAGATAATTCACCCCTCCACTTT
CATSRDTDNSPLHF
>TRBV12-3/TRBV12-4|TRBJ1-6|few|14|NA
TGTGCCAGCAGCCTGGGACTCTCTCGGTCACCCCTCCACTTT
CASSLGLSRSPLHF
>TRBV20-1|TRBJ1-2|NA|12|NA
TGCAGTGCTAGTGTTGCTGACTATGGCTACACCTTC
CSASVADYGYTF
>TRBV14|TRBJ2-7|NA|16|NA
TGTGCCAGCAGCCAAGATCTGCGGACAGCATACTACGAGCAGTACTTC
CASSQDLRTAYYEQYF
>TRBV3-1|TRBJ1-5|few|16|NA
TGTGCCAGCAGCCAAAGCTCCTTCGGGGGGAATCAGCCCCAGCATTTT
CASSQSSFGGNQPQHF
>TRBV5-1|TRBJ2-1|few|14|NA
TGCGCCAGCAGCACGGGGCGGGGTTTCGATGAGCAGTTCTTC
CASSTGRGFDEQFF
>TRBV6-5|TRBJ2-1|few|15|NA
TGTGCCAGCAGCGTTAGCCGAAGCTCCTACAATGAGCAGTTCTTC
CASSVSRSSYNEQFF
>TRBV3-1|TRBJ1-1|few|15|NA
TGTGCCAGCAGCCCAGGGTGGAAGGGGAACACTGAAGCTTTCTTT
CASSPGWKGNTEAFF
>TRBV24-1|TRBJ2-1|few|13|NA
TGTGCCACCGAGGGAACCGTCTACAATGAGCAGTTCTTC
CATEGTVYNEQFF
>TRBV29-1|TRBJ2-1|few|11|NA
TGCAGCGTTGTTCGGGGCAATGAGCAGTTCTTC
CSVVRGNEQFF
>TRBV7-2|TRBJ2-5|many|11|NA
TGTGCCAGCAGCTCATTACAGACCCAGTACTTC
CASSSLQTQYF
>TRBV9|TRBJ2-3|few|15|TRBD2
TGTGCCAGCAGCGGTCCGGGACTAGTGGTGGATACGCAGTATTTT
CASSGPGLVVDTQYF
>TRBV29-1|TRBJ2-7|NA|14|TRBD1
TGCAGCGTTGCCAGACAGGGTCGAACCGACGAGCAGTACTTC
CSVARQGRTDEQYF
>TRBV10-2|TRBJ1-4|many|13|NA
TGCGCCAGCAGAGACTCAACTAATGAAAAACTGTTTTTT
CASRDSTNEKLFF
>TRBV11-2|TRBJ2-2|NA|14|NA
TGTGCCAGCAGCTCTACCACGGGGTACGGGGAGCTGTTTTTT
CASSSTTGYGELFF
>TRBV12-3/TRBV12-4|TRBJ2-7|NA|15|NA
TGTGCCAGCAGTTGGGCCATAGGGAAATCCTACGAGCAGTACTTC
CASSWAIGKSYEQYF
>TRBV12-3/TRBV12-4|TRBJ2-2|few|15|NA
TGTGCCAGCAGAGTAGGTCCAGCGAACACCGGGGAGCTGTTTTTT
CASRVGPANTGELFF
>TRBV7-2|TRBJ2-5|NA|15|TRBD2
TGTGCCCGCAGCGCTAGCGGGGGGTATTTCGAGACCCAGTACTTC
CARSASGGYFETQYF
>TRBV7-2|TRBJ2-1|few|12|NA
TGTGCCAGCAGCTTATCCTTCACTGAGCAGTTCTTC
CASSLSFTEQFF
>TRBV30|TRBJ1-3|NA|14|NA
TGTGCCTGGACCATCCTGTCCTCTGGAAACACCATATATTTT
CAWTILSSGNTIYF
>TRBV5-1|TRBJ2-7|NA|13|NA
TGCGCCAGCAGCTTAGGGACACAGGCCGAGCAGTACTTC
CASSLGTQAEQYF
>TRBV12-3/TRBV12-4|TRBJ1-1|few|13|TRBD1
TGTGCCAGCATCCACAGGGGGAACACTGAAGCTTTCTTT
CASIHRGNTEAFF
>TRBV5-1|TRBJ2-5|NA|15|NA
TGCGCCAGCAGCTCGATGGGGGGAGATAAAGAGACCCAGTACTTC
CASSSMGGDKETQYF
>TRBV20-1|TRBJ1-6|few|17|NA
TGCAGTGCTGAGACCCCGGGACTGAATTTTCTCAATTCACCCCTCCACTTT
CSAETPGLNFLNSPLHF
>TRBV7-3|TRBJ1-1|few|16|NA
TGTGCCAGCAGCTCATTTTCTGTGGACAGAAACACTGAAGCTTTCTTT
CASSSFSVDRNTEAFF
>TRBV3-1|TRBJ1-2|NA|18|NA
TGTGCCAGCACCCATTACCGCCCCGGCGGGGATTATAACTATGGCTACACCTTC
CASTHYRPGGDYNYGYTF
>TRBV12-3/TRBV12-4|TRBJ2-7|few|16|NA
TGTGCCAGCAGTTTACTGAGACTAGACCAAACCTACGAGCAGTACTTC
CASSLLRLDQTYEQYF
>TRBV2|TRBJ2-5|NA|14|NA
TGTGCCAGCAGCGGATGGACAGAACAAGAGACCCAGTACTTC
CASSGWTEQETQYF
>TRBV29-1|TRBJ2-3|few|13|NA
TGCAGCGCCCCAGGGGTTGGGACAGATACGCAGTATTTT
CSAPGVGTDTQYF
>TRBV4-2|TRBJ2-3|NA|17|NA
TGTGCCAGCAGCCAAGATAGCCCCGCACTAGCAACAGATGCGCAGTATTTT
CASSQDSPALATDAQYF
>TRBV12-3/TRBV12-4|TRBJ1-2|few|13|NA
TGTGCCAGCAGTTGGGGCAGAAACTATGGCTACACCTTC
CASSWGRNYGYTF
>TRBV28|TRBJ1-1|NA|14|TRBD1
TGTGCCAGCAGTTCAGGACAGGATATCACTGAAGCTTTCTTT
CASSSGQDITEAFF
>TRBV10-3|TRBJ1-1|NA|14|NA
TGTGCCATCAGTCCACAGGGAAAAAACACTGAAGCTTTCTTT
CAISPQGKNTEAFF
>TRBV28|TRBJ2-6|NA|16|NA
TGTGCCAGCAGCCTCCGACTCTTCTCTGGGGCCAACGTCCTGACTTTC
CASSLRLFSGANVLTF
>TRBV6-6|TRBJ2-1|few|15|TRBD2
TGTGCCAGCAGTTATGGGGGGGTTAAGACTAATGAGCAGTTCTTC
CASSYGGVKTNEQFF
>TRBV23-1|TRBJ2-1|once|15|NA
TGCGCCAGCAGTCCCCCTGCCTTGGGGTACAATGAGCAGTTCTTC
CASSPPALGYNEQFF
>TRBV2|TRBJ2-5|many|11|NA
TGTGCCAGCAGTGCCGATGCGGCGCGGTTCTTC
CASSADAARFF